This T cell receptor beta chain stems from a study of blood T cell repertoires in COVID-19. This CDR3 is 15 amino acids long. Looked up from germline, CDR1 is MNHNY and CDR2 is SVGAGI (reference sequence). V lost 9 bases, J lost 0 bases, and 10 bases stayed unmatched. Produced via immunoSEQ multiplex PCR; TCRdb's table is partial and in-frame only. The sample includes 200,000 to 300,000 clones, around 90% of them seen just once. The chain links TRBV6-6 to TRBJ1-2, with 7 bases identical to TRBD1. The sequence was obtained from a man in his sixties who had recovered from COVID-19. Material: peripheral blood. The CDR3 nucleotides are TGTGCCAGTCTGAAATGGGACAGTTCTAACTATGGCTACACCTTC. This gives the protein CASLKWDSSNYGYTF.